The rows below give T cell receptor beta chains drawn from one sample of a study of blood T cell repertoires in COVID-19. TCRdb's copy holds only in-frame clones and misses some; the assay was immunoSEQ multiplex PCR. The sample lists 70,000 or so clones, about 80% seen once, with around 5.6% in the top ten. Source material: peripheral blood. The receptors originated from a woman aged 60-75 years with acute or convalescent COVID-19. The CDR3 runs from the conserved cysteine through the conserved F or W. Each record gives: V gene, clone size, D gene, J gene, CDR3 length, CDR3 DNA, CDR3 protein. D genes are given only for firm matches. The size entry is marked missing in some rows and otherwise reads once, few, many or a size class.

>TRBV6-1|.|.|TRBJ1-1|16
TGTGCCAGCAGTGTAGCTGGGGGATTGGGGGGCACTGAAGCTTTCTTT
CASSVAGGLGGTEAFF
>TRBV4-1|.|TRBD2|TRBJ2-1|20
TGCGCCAGCAGCCAAGAAACTAGCGGGGGGGTACTTAGCTCCTACAATGAGCAGTTCTTC
CASSQETSGGVLSSYNEQFF
>TRBV5-1|once|.|TRBJ1-2|16
TGCGCCAGCAGCCCAGCGAGGCAGCCTATCTACTATGGCTACACCTTC
CASSPARQPIYYGYTF
>TRBV19|.|.|TRBJ1-3|13
TGTGCCAGTATGTGGAGCTCTGGAAACACCATATATTTT
CASMWSSGNTIYF
>TRBV10-3|.|.|TRBJ2-3|14
TGTGCCATCAGTGAGTCCACTAGCACAGATACGCAGTATTTT
CAISESTSTDTQYF
>TRBV2|once|.|TRBJ1-1|13
TGTGCCAGCATAACCGGGACTAACACTGAAGCTTTCTTT
CASITGTNTEAFF
>TRBV2|.|TRBD2|TRBJ2-1|15
TGTGCCAGCAGTGAACCGCGGGGGGGCCGGGGTGAGCAGTTCTTC
CASSEPRGGRGEQFF
>TRBV3-1/TRBV3-2|.|TRBD1|TRBJ2-4|13
TGTGCCAGCACCCCGACAGGGGAAAACATTCAGTACTTC
CASTPTGENIQYF
>TRBV7-8|.|.|TRBJ1-3|16
TGTGCCAGCAGCTTATTCAGTACCGCTGCTGGAAACACCATATATTTT
CASSLFSTAAGNTIYF
>TRBV28|.|.|TRBJ1-1|14
TGTGCCAGCAACCTTGGGGGGGATGGGGGTGAAGCTTTCTTT
CASNLGGDGGEAFF
>TRBV6-2/TRBV6-3|.|.|TRBJ1-2|12
TGTGCCAGCAGTTCCGCAAGCGATGGCTACACCTTC
CASSSASDGYTF
>TRBV29-1|.|.|TRBJ2-3|13
TGCAGCGTTGAAGCGGTCTCGGGAAATACGCAGTATTTT
CSVEAVSGNTQYF
>TRBV10-2|.|.|TRBJ2-5|14
TGCGCCAGCAGACCGTTACACCAACAAGAGACCCAGTACTTC
CASRPLHQQETQYF
>TRBV6-2/TRBV6-3|.|.|TRBJ2-1|17
TGTGCCAGCAGTTCCCCGACAGGACAACCGACCTACAATGAGCAGTTCTTC
CASSSPTGQPTYNEQFF